A single T cell receptor (beta chain) is shown here with its context. TCRdb processed the 5' RACE reads anew with MiXCR; each CDR3 protein has one entry. The sample yields 61,000 or so distinct CDR3 sequences, about 12% seen once. J was trimmed by 3 bases and V by 1 base; bases with no gene match: 4. The CDR3 is 15 residues long. Germline CDR1 LNHNV, CDR2 YYDKDF (reference sequence). These data come from a study of early T cells in non-severe SARS-CoV-2 infection. The gene calls are TRBV15 and TRBJ1-1; 8 nucleotides align to TRBD1. The specimen comprised whole blood, sampled at baseline. The sequence was obtained from an adult who was a healthcare worker with PCR-confirmed SARS-CoV-2 infection or an uninfected control (not recorded which). The donor label of this sample is uncertain. This CDR3 is CATSRVSGGYTEAFF. CDR3 nucleotides: TGTGCCACCAGCAGAGTTTCAGGGGGCTACACTGAAGCTTTCTTT. Combining the CDR3 with reference TRBV15 and TRBJ1-1 gives the whole variable domain DAMVIQNPRYQVTQFGKPVTLSCSQTLNHNVMYWYQQKSSQAPKLLFHYYDKDFNNEADTPDNFQSRRPNTSFCFLDIRSPGLGDTAMYLCATSRVSGGYTEAFFGQGTRLTVV.